This record covers a single T cell receptor beta chain. No antigen is known for it. The data stem from a study of T-cell memory formation after mild COVID-19. 5'RACE primed at constant segments yielded TCR alpha and TCR beta cDNA libraries bearing sample barcodes and UMIs. From the 5' RACE reads, TCRdb called clonotypes with MiXCR, one entry per CDR3 protein. Altogether about 140,000 distinct CDR3 sequences are present, 13% to 15% being singletons, with the ten largest covering roughly 28%. Losses at the gene ends were 3 bases for V and 4 bases for J; bases not matched to a gene: 6. The CDR3 has 15 residues. Germline V gives CDR1 SEHNR, CDR2 FQNEAQ (reference sequence). Study results and caveats: CD8+ contracting clones occupied EMRA, while CD4+ ones occupied mainly CM and EM.

The TCR comes from an adult woman who had mild COVID-19 (a few samples of this study predate the infection). Cell type and time point are not known. The material sequenced was PBMCs or a T cell subset sorted from them (not recorded which). The genes are TRBV7-9 and TRBJ2-1; 7 bases are shared with TRBD1. The CDR3 DNA reads as TGTGCCAGCAGCTTCTACAGGGGTCGGTACAATGAGCAGTTCTTC. This encodes CASSFYRGRYNEQFF.